This T cell receptor beta chain was retrieved from a study of shared T cell receptors in the human thymus. The protocol was immunoSEQ multiplex PCR, while the TCRdb copy is restricted to in-frame clones and leaves out a portion. The table shows hundreds of thousands of clones, with around 87% occurring only once. Germline-derived CDR1 and CDR2 are MNHEY and SMNVEV (reference sequence). V was pared by 7 bases and J by 5 bases, with 6 bases of the junction left unmatched. CDR3 length: 15 residues. These data also featured in a second study, about human thymus T cells.

Specimen: thymocytes. The clonotype comes from a boy under two years old with a congenital heart defect. The chain couples TRBV27 to TRBJ2-5; TRBD2 agrees at 14 bases. The CDR3 nucleotides read TGTGCCAGCACGCCCAGACTAGCGGGAGGGGAGACCCAGTACTTC. It yields the protein CASTPRLAGGETQYF.